The sequence of this T cell receptor (beta chain) was determined in a study of cytomegalovirus exposure and HLA in healthy donors. Study in general: The 100 to 150 validation repertoires were reported in a later analysis to have been generated on the same platform as the approximately 700 first-cohort repertoires.

The assay was immunoSEQ multiplex PCR, and TCRdb's table has in-frame clones only and misses some. The table records some 76,000 clones, approximately 94% of them present only once. With respect to this clone: Its specificity is unknown.

The germline gives CDR1 MDHEN, CDR2 SYDVKM. V dropped 3 bases and J dropped 1; count of bases not matched to a gene: 7. CDR3 length: 16 residues. Study conclusions and caveats: According to a later analysis, TCR clusters from the first cohort tended to co-occur in the approximately 130 validation repertoires. Rarity characterized most TCR sequences, yet some public TCRs appeared in many donors.

The chain combines TRBV28 with TRBJ2-3, with 7 bases aligning to TRBD2. This TCR came from a woman in her late teens or twenties in good health and CMV-seronegative. Sample: PBMCs. Written as DNA, the CDR3 is TGTGCCAGCAGTTTGGTAGCGGGCCAAGGCACAGATACGCAGTATTTT. It codes for CASSLVAGQGTDTQYF.